This entry lists 21 T cell receptor beta chains sequenced from one sample in a study of blood T cell repertoires in COVID-19. Clones were sequenced by immunoSEQ multiplex PCR, and TCRdb holds only the in-frame ones, with some missing. Found here are around 500,000 clones, approximately 90% of them singletons; the top ten hold approximately 8.3%. Sequencing was carried out using PBMCs or T cells enriched from blood (not recorded which). These receptors came from a woman aged 60-70 years who had recovered from COVID-19.

V usage is TRBV10-2 and J usage is TRBJ2-7; D unclear. The CDR3 sequence is 15 residues long. Germline CDR1 is WSHSY and CDR2 is SAAADI. The CDR3 spells CASSEGLALSYGQYV. The CDR3 region has the DNA TGCGCCAGCAGTGAGGGGTTAGCCTTATCCTACGGGCAGTACGTC.

This clone came up once. An end of the junction does not agree with germline; a read error may underlie this. This chain uses TRBV13 with TRBJ1-3, with D possibly matching TRBD1 (5 bases). Germline CDR1 reads PRHDT; CDR2 reads FYEKMQ (reference sequence). The CDR3 is 14 amino acids. The CDR3 reads CASSLGTAGNTIYF. The DNA of the CDR3 is TGTGCCAGCAGCTTAGGGACAGCTGGGAACACCATATATTTT. The variable domain in full, with the rest retrieved from reference TRBV13 and TRBJ1-3, is AAGVIQSPRHLIKEKRETATLKCYPIPRHDTVYWYQQGPGQDPQFLISFYEKMQSDKGSIPDRFSAQQFSDYHSELNMSSLELGDSALYFCASSLGTAGNTIYFGEGSWLTVV.

The chain joins TRBV29-1 to TRBJ1-6; D may be TRBD1 (6 bases). Germline V gives CDR1 SQVTM, CDR2 ANQGSEA. Trimming took 7 bases from V and 2 from J, leaving 12 bases between them. CDR3 length equals 14 residues. The CDR3 DNA reads as TGCAGCGCCCGTACAGGGACCTATAATTCACCCCTCCACTTT. This codes for CSARTGTYNSPLHF.

This clone has a single count. The gene calls are TRBV6-1 and TRBJ1-1; the D gene is possibly TRBD1 (5 bases). CDR1 MNHNS and CDR2 SASEGT come from the germline V gene. With 0 bases removed from V and 5 bases from J, the gap between germline ends came to 13 bases. The CDR3 is 15 residues long. The chain's CDR3 is CASSEARFGGTEAFF. The CDR3 bases are TGTGCCAGCAGTGAAGCGCGCTTCGGGGGAACTGAAGCTTTCTTT.

The rearrangement uses TRBV5-4 and TRBJ2-7; the match to TRBD2 covers 8 bases. The length of the CDR3 is 14 residues. The V segment lost 4 bases and the J segment 6 bases; nucleotides outside the gene matches: 9. CDR1 is SGHNT, CDR2 YYREEE, per germline (reference sequence). For the CDR3, the DNA is TGTGCCAGCAGCCCGAGCGGCGGGGGGCTCGAGCAGTACTTC. Translating it yields CASSPSGGGLEQYF.

V gene TRBV7-2 combines with J gene TRBJ2-5; 7 nucleotides agree with TRBD2. The CDR3 loop spans 16 amino acids. Germline trimming cut 1 base from V and 0 bases from J; bases unmatched to any gene: 5. Germline CDR1 and CDR2: SGHTA and FQGNSA. The CDR3 DNA sequence: TGTGCCAGCAGCTTAGGCCCCGGGGGGTACCAAGAGACCCAGTACTTC. Its protein product is CASSLGPGGYQETQYF. The whole variable domain, filled in from reference TRBV7-2 and TRBJ2-5, reads GAGVSQSPSNKVTEKGKDVELRCDPISGHTALYWYRQSLGQGLEFLIYFQGNSAPDKSGLPSDRFSAERTGGSVSTLTIQRTQQEDSAVYLCASSLGPGGYQETQYFGPGTRLLVL.

The CDR3 spells CASSQEGAGRIGSPLHF. Here the CDR3 DNA reads TGTGCCAGCAGCCAAGAAGGTGCGGGCCGGATTGGTTCACCCCTCCACTTT. This sequence joins TRBV3-1 (or the pseudogene TRBV3-2) and TRBJ1-6; D is uncertain. Germline CDR1 is LGHDT and CDR2 is YNNKEL (reference sequence). This CDR3 has 17 amino acids. The ends were cut back, 0 bases at V and 9 bases at J, with 18 bases in the middle.

This rearrangement joins TRBV25-1 to TRBJ2-4, with D uncertain. Germline V lookup: CDR1 MGHDK, CDR2 SYGVNS. Trimming took off 8 bases at V and 9 bases at J, with 8 bases between the two ends. This CDR3 has 10 residues. The CDR3 DNA is TGTGCCAGCGGCGGAAGCATTCAGTACTTC. It yields the protein CASGGSIQYF. The variable domain in full, with the rest retrieved from reference TRBV25-1 and TRBJ2-4, is EADIYQTPRYLVIGTGKKITLECSQTMGHDKMYWYQQDPGMELHLIHYSYGVNSTEKGDLSSESTVSRIRTEHFPLTLESARPSHTSQYLCASGGSIQYFGAGTRLSVL.

J is TRBJ1-1 and V is TRBV2; 7 nucleotides line up with TRBD1. Per germline, CDR1 SNHLY and CDR2 FYNNEI. The CDR3 has 14 residues. Germline trimming cut 8 bases from V and 1 base from J; bases unmatched to any gene: 7. The CDR3 sequence is CASFADRPNTEAFF. CDR3 sequence (DNA): TGTGCCAGCTTCGCGGACAGGCCGAACACTGAAGCTTTCTTT. The variable domain in full, completed from reference TRBV2 and TRBJ1-1, reads EPEVTQTPSHQVTQMGQEVILRCVPISNHLYFYWYRQILGQKVEFLVSFYNNEISEKSEIFDDQFSVERPDGSNFTLKIRSTKLEDSAMYFCASFADRPNTEAFFGQGTRLTVV.

The V and J genes are TRBV5-6 and TRBJ2-2, with 11 bases matching TRBD2. J gave up 6 bases and V 3 bases, and 10 bases lay outside the gene matches. Germline CDR1 and CDR2: SGHDT and YYEEEE. The CDR3 has 17 residues. The CDR3 coding sequence is TGTGCCAGCAGCTCCCTTAGCGGGGGGGCCAGGGCCGGGGAGCTGTTTTTT. Translating it yields CASSSLSGGARAGELFF.

The rearrangement joins TRBV5-1 to TRBJ2-2, with TRBD2 matching 7 bases. This CDR3 is built from 15 residues. V shed 0 bases and J 4 bases; nucleotides not matched to a gene: 3. Germline V CDR1 and CDR2: SGHRS, YFSETQ. The chain's CDR3 is CASSLGGLFTGELFF. CDR3 bases: TGCGCCAGCAGCTTGGGGGGACTATTCACCGGGGAGCTGTTTTTT. Using reference TRBV5-1 and TRBJ2-2 for the parts outside the CDR3, the full variable domain is KAGVTQTPRYLIKTRGQQVTLSCSPISGHRSVSWYQQTPGQGLQFLFEYFSETQRNKGNFPGRFSGRQFSNSRSEMNVSTLELGDSALYLCASSLGGLFTGELFFGEGSRLTVL.

The gene calls are TRBV12-3 or TRBV12-4 and TRBJ2-3; 7 nucleotides match TRBD1. The V gene end was trimmed by 5 bases and the J gene end by 8 bases; junction bases not matched to a gene: 7. The CDR3 is made up of 13 amino acids. Written as DNA, the CDR3 is TGTGCCAGCAGTACCAGGGGGTTAGGTACGCAGTATTTT. This codes for CASSTRGLGTQYF.

The genes are TRBV24-1 and TRBJ2-7; possible D gene TRBD2, 6 bases. The CDR3 covers 14 residues. The V end lost 4 bases, the J end lost 5 bases, and 14 bases lay between the germline ends. Germline CDR1 is KGHDR and CDR2 is SFDVKD. Here the CDR3 DNA reads TGTGCCACCAGTGACCCCGGTAGGGAGGACGAGCAGTACTTC. Translated: CATSDPGREDEQYF.

This chain links TRBV2 with TRBJ2-7; 11 bases agree with TRBD1. Germline CDR1 reads SNHLY; CDR2 reads FYNNEI. CDR3 length equals 15 residues. The J segment lost 0 bases and the V segment lost 6 bases, leaving 4 bases of the junction unmatched. The DNA of the CDR3 is TGTGCCAGCAGCACCGGGACAGGGGGCTCCTACGAGCAGTACGTC. This codes for CASSTGTGGSYEQYV.

This clone was seen a handful of times. This chain joins TRBV27 and TRBJ1-5; no firm D call. There are 13 residues in the CDR3. V was pared by 3 bases and J by 3 bases, with 6 bases between. The germline gives CDR1 MNHEY, CDR2 SMNVEV (reference sequence). Here the CDR3 DNA reads TGTGCCAGCAGTTTGAGGGTCAATCAGCCCCAGCATTTT. It encodes CASSLRVNQPQHF.

This clone was seen just once. Other DNA sequences within the sample encode an identical CDR3. The chain couples TRBV27 to TRBJ1-5, with D perhaps matching TRBD1 (5 bases). The V and J ends lost 2 bases and 2 bases respectively, with 10 bases between them. Germline CDR1 reads MNHEY; CDR2 reads SMNVEV (reference sequence). CDR3 length equals 15 residues. The CDR3 region has the DNA TGTGCCAGCAGTTTAGGGGGAGGGGGCAATCAGCCCCAGCATTTT. Its protein product is CASSLGGGGNQPQHF.

This clone was counted a few times. The chain uses TRBV10-1 and TRBJ2-1, with 7 nucleotides matching TRBD1. J lost 10 bases, V lost 5 bases, and 2 bases had no gene match. The CDR3 extends over 11 amino acids. Germline lookup yields CDR1 WNHNN and CDR2 SYGVQD (reference sequence). The CDR3 reads CASSRDREQFF. The DNA for the CDR3 is TGCGCCAGCAGTCGGGACAGAGAGCAGTTCTTC.

The chain combines TRBV2 with TRBJ2-1; possible D gene TRBD2, 6 bases. In germline, CDR1 is SNHLY, CDR2 FYNNEI. V was trimmed by 6 bases and J by 8 bases, leaving 14 bases between them. This CDR3 spans 13 amino acids. The CDR3 is CASRRRGLDEQFF. The CDR3 region has the DNA TGTGCCAGCAGGAGGAGGGGCCTGGATGAGCAGTTCTTC.

The rearrangement links TRBV12-3 or TRBV12-4 to TRBJ2-2; D unclear. CDR3 length: 12 residues. The V end was cut by 6 bases, the J end by 8 bases, with 10 bases between. The chain's CDR3 is CASRPQKGELFF. The CDR3 DNA reads as TGTGCCAGCAGACCCCAGAAAGGGGAGCTGTTTTTT.

This chain connects TRBV30 to TRBJ1-4, with 7 bases that match TRBD1. V was pared by 1 base and J by 6 bases, with 5 bases of the junction left unmatched. CDR3 length equals 14 residues. Germline loops: CDR1 GTSNPN, CDR2 SVGIG (reference sequence). The DNA for the CDR3 is TGTGCCTGGAGTGAAGGGGGCAGCGATGAAAAACTGTTTTTT. This sequence encodes CAWSEGGSDEKLFF.

J is TRBJ1-1 and V is TRBV5-1; the match to TRBD1 covers 8 bases. CDR1 and CDR2 from the germline V gene are SGHRS and YFSETQ. Trimming at V came to 0 bases and at J to 2 bases, leaving 3 bases not matched to a gene. The CDR3 is made up of 15 amino acids. CDR3 in amino acids: CASSLADRGNTEAFF. The DNA for the CDR3 is TGCGCCAGCAGCTTGGCCGACAGGGGAAACACTGAAGCTTTCTTT.